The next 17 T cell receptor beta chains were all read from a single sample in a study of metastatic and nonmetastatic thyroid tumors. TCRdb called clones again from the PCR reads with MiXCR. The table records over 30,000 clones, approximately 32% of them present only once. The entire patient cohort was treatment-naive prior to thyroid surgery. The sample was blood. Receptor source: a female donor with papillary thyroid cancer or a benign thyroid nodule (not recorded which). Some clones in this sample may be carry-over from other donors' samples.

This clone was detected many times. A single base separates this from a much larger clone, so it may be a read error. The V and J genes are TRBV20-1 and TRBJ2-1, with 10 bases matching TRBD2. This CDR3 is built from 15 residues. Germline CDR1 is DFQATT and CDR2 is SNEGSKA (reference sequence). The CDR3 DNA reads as TGCAGTGCTTTCTCAGGGGCTAGCGGGGGTCTAGAGCAGCTCTTC. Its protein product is CSAFSGASGGLEQLF.

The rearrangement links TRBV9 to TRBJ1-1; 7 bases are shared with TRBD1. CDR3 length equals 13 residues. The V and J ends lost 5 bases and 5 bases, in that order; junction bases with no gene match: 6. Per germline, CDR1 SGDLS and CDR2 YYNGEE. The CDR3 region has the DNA TGTGCCAGCAGTCGGACAGGTGGAACTGAAGCTTTCTTT. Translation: CASSRTGGTEAFF.

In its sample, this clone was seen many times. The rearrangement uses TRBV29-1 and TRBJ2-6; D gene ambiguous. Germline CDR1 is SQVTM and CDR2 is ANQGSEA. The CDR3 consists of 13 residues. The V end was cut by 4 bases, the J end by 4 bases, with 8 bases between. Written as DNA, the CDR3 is TGCAGCGTTGCCATGGGGGGGGCCAACGTCCTGACTTTC. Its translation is CSVAMGGANVLTF. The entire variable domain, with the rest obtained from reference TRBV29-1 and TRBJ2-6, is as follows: SAVISQKPSRDICQRGTSLTIQCQVDSQVTMMFWYRQQPGQSLTLIATANQGSEATYESGFVIDKFPISRPNLTFSTLTVSNMSPEDSSIYLCSVAMGGANVLTFGAGSRLTVL.

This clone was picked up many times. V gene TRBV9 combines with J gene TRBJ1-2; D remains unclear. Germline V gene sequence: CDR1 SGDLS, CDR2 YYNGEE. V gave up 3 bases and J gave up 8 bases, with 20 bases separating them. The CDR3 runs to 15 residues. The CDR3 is CASSEGVLRARGYTF. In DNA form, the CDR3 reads TGTGCCAGCAGCGAGGGTGTCTTACGGGCGCGAGGCTACACCTTC.

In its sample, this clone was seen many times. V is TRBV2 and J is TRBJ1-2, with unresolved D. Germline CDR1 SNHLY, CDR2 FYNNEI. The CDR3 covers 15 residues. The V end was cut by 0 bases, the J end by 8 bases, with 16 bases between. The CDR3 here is CASSEAKSGPFGYTF. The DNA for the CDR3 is TGTGCCAGCAGTGAAGCGAAGTCCGGACCGTTCGGCTACACCTTC.

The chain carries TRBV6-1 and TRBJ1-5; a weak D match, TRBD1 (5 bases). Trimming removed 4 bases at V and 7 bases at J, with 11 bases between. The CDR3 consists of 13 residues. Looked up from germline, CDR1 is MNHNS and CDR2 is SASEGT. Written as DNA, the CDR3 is TGTGCCAGCAGTGTGGGGGTAGAGCAGCCCCAGCATTTT. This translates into CASSVGVEQPQHF.

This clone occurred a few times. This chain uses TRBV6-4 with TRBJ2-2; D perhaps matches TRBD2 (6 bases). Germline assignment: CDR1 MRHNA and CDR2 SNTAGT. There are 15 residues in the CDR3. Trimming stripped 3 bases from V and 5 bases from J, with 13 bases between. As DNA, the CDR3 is TGTGCCAGCAGTGATTTAGCGGCGGAGACCGGGGAGCTGTTTTTT. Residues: CASSDLAAETGELFF.

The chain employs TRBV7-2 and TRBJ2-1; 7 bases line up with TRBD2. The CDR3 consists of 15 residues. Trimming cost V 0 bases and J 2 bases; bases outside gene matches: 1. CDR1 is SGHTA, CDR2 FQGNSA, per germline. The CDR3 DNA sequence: TGTGCCAGCAGCTTAGCGGGAGGGGCCTACAATGAGCAGTTCTTC. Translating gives CASSLAGGAYNEQFF.

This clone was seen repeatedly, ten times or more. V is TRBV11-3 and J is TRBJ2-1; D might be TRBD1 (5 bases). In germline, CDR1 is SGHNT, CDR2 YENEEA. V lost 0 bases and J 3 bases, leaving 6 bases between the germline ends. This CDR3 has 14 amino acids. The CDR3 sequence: CASSLETGYNEQFF. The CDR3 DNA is TGTGCCAGCAGCTTAGAAACAGGCTACAATGAGCAGTTCTTC.

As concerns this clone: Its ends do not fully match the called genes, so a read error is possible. CDR3 loop: CASGSSDMVDQRQHF. CDR3 DNA: TGTGCTAGTGGATCCTCCGACATGGTTGATCAGCGCCAGCATTTT. The chain recombines TRBV12-5 with TRBJ1-5; unclear D gene. Germline V CDR1 and CDR2: LGHNT, FRNRAP. This CDR3 region has 15 residues.

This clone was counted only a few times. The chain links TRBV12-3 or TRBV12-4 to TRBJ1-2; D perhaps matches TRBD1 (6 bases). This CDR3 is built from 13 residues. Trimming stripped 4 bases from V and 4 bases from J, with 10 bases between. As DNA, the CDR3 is TGTGCCAGCAGTTCTCAGGGGCTCTATGGCTACACCTTC. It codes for CASSSQGLYGYTF.

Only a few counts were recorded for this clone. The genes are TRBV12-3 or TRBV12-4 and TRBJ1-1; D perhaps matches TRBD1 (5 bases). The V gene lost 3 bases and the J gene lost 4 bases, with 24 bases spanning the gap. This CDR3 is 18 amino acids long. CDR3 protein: CASSFSGCLGGLSTEAFF. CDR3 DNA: TGTGCCAGCAGTTTTTCAGGGTGCCTCGGAGGGTTGAGCACTGAAGCTTTCTTT.

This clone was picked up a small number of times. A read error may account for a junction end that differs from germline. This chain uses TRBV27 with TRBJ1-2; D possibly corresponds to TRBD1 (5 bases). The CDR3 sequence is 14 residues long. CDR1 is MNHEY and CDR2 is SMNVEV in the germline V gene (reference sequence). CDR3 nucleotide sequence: TGTGTCAGCAGTCGCTCCGGGACCGCCTATTGCTACACCTTC. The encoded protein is CVSSRSGTAYCYTF.

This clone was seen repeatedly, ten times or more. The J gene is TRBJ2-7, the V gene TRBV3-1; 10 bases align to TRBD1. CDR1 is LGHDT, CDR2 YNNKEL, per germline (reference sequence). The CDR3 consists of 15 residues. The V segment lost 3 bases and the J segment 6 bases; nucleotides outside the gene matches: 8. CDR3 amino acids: CASSHTGTGDPEQYF. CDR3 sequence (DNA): TGTGCCAGCAGCCACACCGGGACAGGGGACCCCGAGCAGTACTTC.

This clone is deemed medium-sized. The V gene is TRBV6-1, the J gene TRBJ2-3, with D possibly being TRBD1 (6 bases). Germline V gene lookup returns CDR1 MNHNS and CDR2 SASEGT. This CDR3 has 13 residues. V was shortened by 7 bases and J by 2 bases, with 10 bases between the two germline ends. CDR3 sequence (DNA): TGTGCCAGCAAAGGGGGTTACACAGATACGCAGTATTTT. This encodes CASKGGYTDTQYF.

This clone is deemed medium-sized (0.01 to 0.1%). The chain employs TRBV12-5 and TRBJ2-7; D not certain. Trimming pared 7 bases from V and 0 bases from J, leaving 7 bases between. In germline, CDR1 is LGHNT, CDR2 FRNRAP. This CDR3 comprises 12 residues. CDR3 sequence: CASALDSYEQYF. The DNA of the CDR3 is TGTGCTAGTGCCCTTGACTCCTACGAGCAGTACTTC.

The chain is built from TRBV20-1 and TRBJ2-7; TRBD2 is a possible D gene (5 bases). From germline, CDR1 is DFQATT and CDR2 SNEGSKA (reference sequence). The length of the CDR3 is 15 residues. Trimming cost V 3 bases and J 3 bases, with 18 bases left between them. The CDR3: CSARMKRAGYYEQYF. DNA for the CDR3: TGCAGTGCTAGGATGAAAAGGGCGGGCTACTACGAGCAGTACTTC.